The sequence of this T cell receptor (beta chain) was determined in a study of monozygotic twins with inflammatory bowel disease. Study-wide results and caveats: Immunosuppressive treatments were not uniform, and this may have added variability to patient repertoires. Lower TCRbeta diversity (inverse Simpson) was seen in IBD patients than in healthy co-twins.

To note about this clonotype: Antigen: not known.

One entry per CDR3 protein, without DNA, is what TCRdb gives after re-calling the 5' RACE reads. Its table records a few hundred thousand distinct CDR3 sequences. CDR1 and CDR2 from the germline V gene are SEHNR and FQNEAQ (reference sequence). There are 15 residues in the CDR3. The source material was blood. The source of this sequence is a human donor with ulcerative colitis or Crohn's disease, or a healthy co-twin of an affected twin (not recorded which). The chain recombines TRBV7-9 with TRBJ2-7; TCRdb names TRBD1, which stays unverified in the absence of DNA. This CDR3 reads CASSLAVSGAYEQYF. Full variable domain (rest looked up from reference TRBV7-9 and TRBJ2-7): DTGVSQNPRHKITKRGQNVTFRCDPISEHNRLYWYRQTLGQGPEFLTYFQNEAQLEKSRLLSDRFSAERPKGSFSTLEIQRTEQGDSAMYLCASSLAVSGAYEQYFGPGTRLTVT.